This entry is about one TCR beta chain. Its antigen remains unknown. An end of the junction differs from the germline gene, which may be a read error. PCR used 60 Vbeta primers and 13 Jbeta primers. Libraries were prepared by immunoSEQ multiplex PCR; TCRdb keeps only in-frame clonotypes and omits some of them. The sample has 150,000 to 200,000 clones; roughly 79% are singletons. This record comes from a study of cytomegalovirus exposure and HLA in healthy donors. Per germline, CDR1 SNHLY and CDR2 FYNNEI. The CDR3 spans 13 residues. Study-level results: Association of 16,951 TCR beta sequences with HLA alleles was found at 0.05 false discovery rate in a later analysis. Some V segments could not be told apart, so they were left out, TRBV6-2 and TRBV6-3 among them.

This TCR was recovered from a man aged 40-50 years in good health and CMV-seronegative. The chain couples TRBV2 to TRBJ2-4, with 9 bases identical to TRBD1. The specimen sequenced was PBMCs. The CDR3 DNA follows: TGTGCCAGCACCCTAGGGACAGGGAACAGTCAGTACTTC. Translating gives CASTLGTGNSQYF.